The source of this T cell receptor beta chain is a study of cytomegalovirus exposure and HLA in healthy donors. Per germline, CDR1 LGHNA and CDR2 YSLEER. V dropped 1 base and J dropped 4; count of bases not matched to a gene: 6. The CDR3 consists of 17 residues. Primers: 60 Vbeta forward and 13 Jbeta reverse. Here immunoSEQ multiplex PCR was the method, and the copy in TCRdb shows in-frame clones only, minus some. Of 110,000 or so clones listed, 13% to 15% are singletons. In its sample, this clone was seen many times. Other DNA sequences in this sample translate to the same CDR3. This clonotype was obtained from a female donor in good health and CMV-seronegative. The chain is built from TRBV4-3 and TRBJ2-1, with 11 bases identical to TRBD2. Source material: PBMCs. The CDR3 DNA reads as TGCGCCAGCAGCCAAGGACGAACTAGCGGGGGTTACAATGAGCAGTTCTTC. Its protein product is CASSQGRTSGGYNEQFF.